These 27 T cell receptor beta chains came from one sample sequenced in a study of CD8+ T cells in alopecia areata listed by TCRdb under 2018. What this sample's time point label stands for: about four weeks on oral tofacitinib. In the paper's terms, the treatment or condition label means: oral pan-JAK inhibitor, 5-10 mg twice daily. Library prep was done by the immunoSEQ multiplex PCR assay. RNA was extracted from all samples and reverse transcribed into cDNA as template for TCR sequencing. TCRdb limited this immuneACCESS table to in-frame rearrangements with V and J called. A share of clones is missing; checked studies link under half to unresolved V genes, and the rest is unexplained. For this sample the table gives around 150,000 clones, of which 75% to 85% were detected only once. In total, the top ten clones hold approximately 25% of the sample. Source: CD8+ T cells sorted from blood, taken at week 4, from a patient treated with tofacitinib. These receptors all stem from a human donor with alopecia areata.

This chain connects TRBV6-5 to TRBJ1-5; 8 positions agree with TRBD1. Germline V gene lookup returns CDR1 MNHEY and CDR2 SVGAGI. The V and J ends lost 5 bases and 3 bases, in that order; junction bases with no gene match: 6. This CDR3 spans 15 amino acids. In nucleotides, the CDR3 is TGTGCCAGCAGTCTCGGGACAGGTTACAATCAGCCCCAGCATTTT. Its protein product is CASSLGTGYNQPQHF.

The genes are TRBV4-3 and TRBJ1-2; D possibly corresponds to TRBD1 (5 bases). Looked up from germline, CDR1 is LGHNA and CDR2 is YSLEER. This CDR3 has 15 amino acids. Trimming removed 0 bases from V and 4 bases from J, with 12 bases in between. Here the CDR3 DNA reads TGCGCCAGCAGCCAAGATGAACAGGCGCTCTATGGCTACACCTTC. This gives the protein CASSQDEQALYGYTF.

V gene TRBV6-1 combines with J gene TRBJ2-3, with TRBD1 matching over 7 bases. The ends lost 4 bases at V and 2 bases at J; junction bases unmatched: 9. This CDR3 is 16 amino acids long. Germline CDR1 reads MNHNS; CDR2 reads SASEGT. In DNA form, the CDR3 reads TGTGCCAGCAGTGCTGGCAGGGGGTCCCCCACAGATACGCAGTATTTT. Protein: CASSAGRGSPTDTQYF.

The chain recombines TRBV5-4 with TRBJ2-3, with D perhaps matching TRBD1 or TRBD2 (6 bases each). CDR3 length: 16 residues. Germline assignment: CDR1 SGHNT and CDR2 YYREEE (reference sequence). The ends were cut back, 4 bases at V and 2 bases at J, with 17 bases in the middle. The CDR3 nucleotides read TGTGCCAGCAGCACTGAGGGGGGCTGGGACACAGATACGCAGTATTTT. Residues: CASSTEGGWDTDTQYF.

CDR3 region: CASSPTGGSNEQFF. CDR3 nucleotide sequence: TGTGCCAGCAGCCCCACGGGGGGAAGCAATGAGCAGTTCTTC. The J gene is TRBJ2-1, the V gene TRBV7-9; 7 bases map to TRBD2. The CDR3 has 14 residues. Trimming at V came to 5 bases and at J to 6 bases, leaving 7 bases not matched to a gene. Germline V gives CDR1 SEHNR, CDR2 FQNEAQ (reference sequence). Looking up the rest from reference TRBV7-9 and TRBJ2-1 gives the full variable domain: DTGVSQNPRHKITKRGQNVTFRCDPISEHNRLYWYRQTLGQGPEFLTYFQNEAQLEKSRLLSDRFSAERPKGSFSTLEIQRTEQGDSAMYLCASSPTGGSNEQFFGPGTRLTVL.

This clone was seen a handful of times. The chain couples TRBV27 to TRBJ2-7; tentative D call: TRBD1 (6 bases). Germline-derived CDR1 and CDR2 are MNHEY and SMNVEV (reference sequence). This CDR3 has 15 residues. V was cut by 3 bases and J by 0 bases, with 12 bases left in between. DNA for the CDR3: TGTGCCAGCAGTTTTCTAGCCAGGGGCTCCTACGAGCAGTACTTC. It translates to CASSFLARGSYEQYF.

As for this clone: Germline is not matched at one junction end, which may reflect a read error. The chain recombines TRBV11-2 with TRBJ1-2; the D is unclear. CDR1 and CDR2 from the germline V gene are SGHAT and FQNNGV. CDR3 length: 11 residues. The CDR3 DNA reads as TGTGCCAGCAGCTTAGGGGAGCTACGGGCCTTC. It specifies CASSLGELRAF.

The CDR3 sequence is CASSQGTETEAFF. For the CDR3, the DNA is TGTGCCAGCAGCCAAGGGACGGAGACTGAAGCTTTCTTT. The chain uses TRBV4-2 and TRBJ1-1; D gene uncertain. The CDR3 is 13 residues long. V lost 1 base and J lost 5, with 8 bases in between. The V gene's germline CDR1 is LGHNA and CDR2 YNFKEQ.

J is TRBJ2-2 and V is TRBV29-1; the match to TRBD2 covers 8 bases. The CDR3 spans 14 residues. From germline, CDR1 is SQVTM and CDR2 ANQGSEA. After removal of 3 bases from V and 6 bases from J, the junction contained 6 bases not matched to a gene. The CDR3 here is CSVEGLDSAGELFF. The CDR3 DNA reads as TGCAGCGTTGAGGGACTAGATTCTGCCGGGGAGCTGTTTTTT.

V usage is TRBV6-1 and J usage is TRBJ2-5, with D hard to call. Germline-derived CDR1 and CDR2 are MNHNS and SASEGT. V lost 4 bases to trimming and J lost 4 bases, with 19 bases between them. This CDR3 is built from 16 residues. CDR3 coding DNA: TGTGCCAGCAGTGGCCCGTGGCCAACGGAAGCAGAGACCCAGTACTTC. Translation: CASSGPWPTEAETQYF.

This chain links TRBV27 with TRBJ2-7; 9 positions agree with TRBD2. Per the germline V gene, CDR1 is MNHEY and CDR2 is SMNVEV (reference sequence). The CDR3 runs to 13 residues. Unmatched junction bases numbered 4, after V lost 6 bases and J lost 4 bases. The CDR3 here is CASSTRGGYEQYF. The CDR3 bases are TGTGCCAGCAGCACGCGGGGGGGTTACGAGCAGTACTTC.

This chain uses TRBV6-5 with TRBJ1-1, with D maybe TRBD1 (5 bases). Trimming left V 6 bases short and J 4 bases short, with 12 bases between. Germline V gives CDR1 MNHEY, CDR2 SVGAGI. CDR3 length equals 13 residues. The chain's CDR3 is CASRQGVGTEAFF. The CDR3 nucleotides are TGTGCCAGCAGGCAGGGAGTTGGCACTGAAGCTTTCTTT.

The genes are TRBV11-2 and TRBJ1-3, with no clear D. Germline CDR1 reads SGHAT; CDR2 reads FQNNGV. V was pared by 0 bases and J by 0 bases, with 18 bases between. This CDR3 has 19 amino acids. CDR3 in amino acids: CASSLDRPDYSFSGNTIYF. Here the CDR3 DNA reads TGTGCCAGCAGCTTAGATAGGCCAGATTACTCTTTCTCTGGAAACACCATATATTTT. The full variable domain, in which reference TRBV11-2 and TRBJ1-3 provide the parts outside the CDR3, is EAGVAQSPRYKIIEKRQSVAFWCNPISGHATLYWYQQILGQGPKLLIQFQNNGVVDDSQLPKDRFSAERLKGVDSTLKIQPAKLEDSAVYLCASSLDRPDYSFSGNTIYFGEGSWLTVV.

This chain links TRBV7-9 with TRBJ2-7; no firm D call. The CDR3 spans 12 residues. From germline, CDR1 is SEHNR and CDR2 FQNEAQ (reference sequence). V was pared by 8 bases and J by 6 bases, with 14 bases between. This chain's CDR3 is CASSSGTGEQYF. The CDR3 DNA follows: TGTGCCAGCTCATCTGGTACTGGCGAGCAGTACTTC.

The V gene is TRBV6-5, the J gene TRBJ2-7; D is tentatively TRBD1 or TRBD2 (5 bases each). The CDR3 extends over 14 amino acids. Trimming cost V 0 bases and J 6 bases, with 12 bases left between them. Germline V lookup: CDR1 MNHEY, CDR2 SVGAGI. This CDR3 reads CASSYSGGGSEQYF. CDR3 nucleotide sequence: TGTGCCAGCAGTTACTCTGGGGGTGGGTCCGAGCAGTACTTC.

The chain combines TRBV5-6 with TRBJ1-2, with 9 positions matching TRBD1. The CDR3 is made up of 16 amino acids. V was clipped by 2 bases and J by 3 bases; unmatched bases: 8. Germline V gives CDR1 SGHDT, CDR2 YYEEEE. DNA for the CDR3: TGTGCCAGCAGCTTATCCCAACAGGGGGCACACTATGGCTACACCTTC. It is translated as CASSLSQQGAHYGYTF.

The V gene is TRBV2, the J gene TRBJ2-1; D unclear. The CDR3 totals 11 residues. The V and J ends lost 5 bases and 8 bases respectively, with 7 bases between them. Germline V lookup: CDR1 SNHLY, CDR2 FYNNEI. The CDR3 DNA sequence: TGTGCCAGCAGTAAGCTTCATGAGCAGTTCTTC. Residues: CASSKLHEQFF.

The table lists this clone with a count of one. The chain combines TRBV30 with TRBJ2-7; 11 bases agree with TRBD1. CDR1 is GTSNPN and CDR2 is SVGIG in the germline V gene (reference sequence). This CDR3 is built from 11 residues. Trimming at V came to 8 bases and at J to 7 bases, leaving 4 bases not matched to a gene. The CDR3 sequence: CALGQGAEQYF. The CDR3 DNA sequence: TGTGCCCTCGGACAGGGGGCTGAGCAGTACTTC.

The chain has TRBV5-1 and TRBJ2-1; the D gene is possibly TRBD1 (6 bases). CDR1 and CDR2 (germline): SGHRS, YFSETQ. Trimming cost V 4 bases and J 5 bases, with 22 bases left between them. This CDR3 region has 17 residues. CDR3 coding DNA: TGCGCCAGCAGCGCCTTGCCCCGGCAGGGGAGTAACAATGAGCAGTTCTTC. This gives the protein CASSALPRQGSNNEQFF.

This clone was seen a handful of times. The CDR3 sequence is CASSDKILARDTQYF. The CDR3 DNA reads as TGTGCCAGCAGTGACAAGATCCTAGCGAGGGATACCCAGTACTTC. This chain links TRBV6-4 with TRBJ2-5; D is perhaps TRBD2 (6 bases). CDR1 and CDR2 from the germline V gene are MRHNA and SNTAGT. The V end lost 2 bases, the J end lost 8 bases, and 18 bases lay between the germline ends. The CDR3 contains 15 residues.

This chain joins TRBV7-9 and TRBJ2-1; D unresolved. The CDR3 sequence is 18 residues long. CDR1 is SEHNR, CDR2 FQNEAQ, per germline (reference sequence). Trimming cost V 5 bases and J 0 bases, with 20 bases left between them. CDR3 region: CASSVGHLEAFSYNEQFF. DNA of the CDR3: TGTGCCAGCAGCGTGGGCCATCTCGAGGCCTTCTCCTACAATGAGCAGTTCTTC.

This chain links TRBV7-6 with TRBJ1-1, with D perhaps matching TRBD1 (6 bases). From germline, CDR1 is SGHVS and CDR2 FNYEAQ. V was trimmed by 8 bases and J by 2 bases, leaving 18 bases between them. The CDR3 length is 15 residues. The CDR3 sequence: CASALGRGGNTEAFF. DNA for the CDR3: TGTGCCAGCGCCCTGGGCAGAGGGGGAAACACTGAAGCTTTCTTT.

This chain connects TRBV19 to TRBJ1-4; a weak D match, TRBD1 (5 bases). This CDR3 spans 14 amino acids. The ends were cut back, 3 bases at V and 4 bases at J, with 9 bases in the middle. CDR1 and CDR2 (germline): LNHDA, SQIVND (reference sequence). In nucleotides, the CDR3 is TGTGCCAGTAGTATTTGGGGGAATAATGAAAAACTGTTTTTT. The encoded protein is CASSIWGNNEKLFF.

The rearrangement uses TRBV10-3 and TRBJ2-6; possible D gene TRBD2, 6 bases. The V end lost 7 bases, the J end lost 2 bases, and 9 bases lay between the germline ends. Germline V CDR1 and CDR2: ENHRY, SYGVKD. CDR3 length: 14 residues. In DNA form, the CDR3 reads TGTGCCATCATGTGGGGGGCTGGGGCCAACGTCCTGACTTTC. It translates to CAIMWGAGANVLTF.

V gene TRBV19 combines with J gene TRBJ2-3, with 7 positions matching TRBD2. CDR1 LNHDA and CDR2 SQIVND come from the germline V gene (reference sequence). The CDR3 extends over 15 amino acids. The ends lost 6 bases at V and 2 bases at J; junction bases unmatched: 8. The CDR3 here is CASSGAAGDTDTQYF. CDR3 sequence (DNA): TGTGCCAGTAGCGGGGCGGCGGGGGACACAGATACGCAGTATTTT.

The chain is built from TRBV4-1 and TRBJ1-1; TRBD1 might be the D (6 bases). V was cut by 1 base and J by 5 bases, with 14 bases left in between. This CDR3 is built from 15 residues. CDR1 is MGHRA and CDR2 is YSYEKL in the germline V gene. As DNA, the CDR3 is TGCGCCAGCAGCCAAGGTCGGGGGGCACGGACTGAAGCTTTCTTT. It yields the protein CASSQGRGARTEAFF.

The gene calls are TRBV7-9 and TRBJ2-2, with D possibly TRBD2 on 6 matching bases. V was clipped by 5 bases and J by 3 bases, with 10 bases between them. Germline values: CDR1 SEHNR, CDR2 FQNEAQ (reference sequence). The CDR3 covers 14 residues. CDR3 region: CASSPRLDTGELFF. CDR3 in DNA: TGTGCCAGCAGCCCAAGACTAGACACCGGGGAGCTGTTTTTT.